This T cell receptor (beta chain) was recovered during a study of OX40 agonist ivuxolimab in advanced cancers. Study details: An agonistic anti-OX40 (CD134) antibody, ivuxolimab, was used to treat the patients. Three dose-escalation patients had partial responses: one with hepatocellular carcinoma and two with cutaneous melanoma. About 44% of patients had received prior checkpoint inhibitor therapy.

This CDR3 is 14 amino acids long. The germline V gene has CDR1 LNHDA and CDR2 SQIVND (reference sequence). Trimming removed 6 bases at V and 1 base at J, with 12 bases between. Sequencing used immunoSEQ multiplex PCR; TCRdb keeps in-frame clones, though not all of them. The sample carries approximately 58,000 clones, roughly 80% recorded once. This clonotype originated in an adult with an advanced solid tumor such as melanoma, head and neck, liver or kidney cancer. The chain links TRBV19 to TRBJ1-1; D unresolved. The starting material was CD4+ or CD8+ T cells sorted from blood, obtained in a trial of the OX40 agonist ivuxolimab. CDR3 DNA sequence: TGTGCCAGTAGATCTGGTGGACCGAACACTGAAGCTTTCTTT. Translating it yields CASRSGGPNTEAFF.